A selection of T cell receptor beta chains follows, all from one sample in a study of cytomegalovirus exposure and HLA in healthy donors. Method: immunoSEQ multiplex PCR; TCRdb's copy keeps in-frame clones and lacks some. The table records around 160,000 clones, roughly 80% of them present only once. Sample: PBMCs. These receptors were taken from a woman aged 40 to 50 in good health and CMV-seropositive. Each CDR3 is given with its conserved first and last residue. A D gene is named only where the DNA matches it firmly. The listing skips clone size in some rows; elsewhere it reads once, few, many or a size class.

j_call,clone_size,v_call,d_call,cdr3_aa,cdr3_nt
TRBJ2-5,-,TRBV30,-,CAWSDGGLETQYF,TGTGCCTGGTCCGACGGGGGGCTAGAGACCCAGTACTTC
TRBJ2-5,-,TRBV7-3,-,CASSLTADTQETQYF,TGTGCCAGCAGCTTAACCGCCGACACCCAAGAGACCCAGTACTTC
TRBJ1-5,-,TRBV15,-,CATSRDRQNNQPQHF,TGTGCCACCAGCAGAGATCGACAGAACAATCAGCCCCAGCATTTT
TRBJ1-5,once,TRBV30,-,CAWSRGSQPQHF,TGTGCCTGGAGCAGGGGAAGTCAGCCCCAGCATTTT
TRBJ1-2,-,TRBV28,-,CASSSQGYGYTF,TGTGCCAGCAGTTCTCAGGGCTATGGCTACACCTTC
TRBJ2-3,once,TRBV29-1,-,CSVGASSTDTQYF,TGCAGCGTTGGGGCGTCTAGCACAGATACGCAGTATTTT
TRBJ2-1,-,TRBV4-2,-,CASSQFEGGDNEQFF,TGTGCCAGCAGCCAGTTTGAAGGGGGGGACAATGAGCAGTTCTTC
TRBJ2-7,-,TRBV7-9,TRBD2,CSSSLLSGGPREQYF,TGTTCCAGCAGCTTACTTTCGGGGGGGCCACGCGAGCAGTACTTC
TRBJ1-1,-,TRBV7-9,TRBD1,CASSSGYRDREAFF,TGTGCCAGCAGCTCAGGGTACCGGGACAGGGAAGCTTTCTTT
TRBJ1-2,-,TRBV5-4,-,CASTRQDSNYGYTF,TGTGCCAGCACCAGACAGGATAGTAACTATGGCTACACCTTC
TRBJ1-1,few,TRBV5-4,TRBD1,CASSPGTGRTAFF,TGTGCCAGCAGCCCCGGGACAGGGCGTACTGCTTTCTTT
TRBJ1-4,-,TRBV5-1,-,CASSSGQGGYTNEKLFF,TGCGCCAGCAGCTCAGGGCAGGGAGGGTATACTAATGAAAAACTGTTTTTT
TRBJ1-4,-,TRBV4-2,-,CASTDGGEKLFF,TGTGCCAGCACCGATGGGGGGGAAAAACTGTTTTTT
TRBJ1-4,-,TRBV5-1,TRBD1,CASKPDRAGPNEKLFF,TGCGCCAGCAAGCCGGACAGGGCTGGGCCTAATGAAAAACTGTTTTTT
TRBJ2-2,once,TRBV7-3,TRBD2,CASSSLGGGAAGELFF,TGTGCCAGCAGCTCTCTGGGCGGGGGGGCGGCCGGGGAGCTGTTTTTT
TRBJ2-1,-,TRBV2,-,CASSETNGASSYNEQFF,TGTGCCAGCAGTGAGACGAATGGAGCAAGCTCCTACAATGAGCAGTTCTTC
TRBJ2-1,-,TRBV14,-,CASSQVSGSRGQFF,TGTGCCAGCAGCCAGGTTTCCGGGTCCCGCGGGCAGTTCTTC